This TCR beta chain appears in the sequencing data of a study of T cells in Graves' hyperthyroidism and ophthalmopathy. Study outcomes and limitations: Through a model of 13 V-J features, ophthalmopathy was separated from stable hyperthyroidism.

Amplification yielded TCR beta CDR3 regions, with RNA transcripts as the source. The HTBI set primed first-round TCR CDR3 RT-PCR. In TCRdb, the multiplex PCR reads were re-called with MiXCR into one record per CDR3 protein. The sample contains a few hundred thousand distinct CDR3 sequences, around 15% of which appear only once. V lost 1 base, J lost 4 bases, and 9 bases stayed unmatched. CDR3 size: 17 residues. CDR1 is SGHNT and CDR2 is YENEEA in the germline V gene. This clonotype was seen ten or more times. Its antigen remains unknown. The chain links TRBV11-3 to TRBJ2-1; 8 bases are a match to TRBD2. The source material was blood. This clonotype was sampled from a woman between 35 and 50 years old with Graves' hyperthyroidism. In DNA form, the CDR3 reads TGTGCCAGCAGCTTAGGTTTCGGGGGGGCTACTTACAATGAGCAGTTCTTC. Encoded protein: CASSLGFGGATYNEQFF.